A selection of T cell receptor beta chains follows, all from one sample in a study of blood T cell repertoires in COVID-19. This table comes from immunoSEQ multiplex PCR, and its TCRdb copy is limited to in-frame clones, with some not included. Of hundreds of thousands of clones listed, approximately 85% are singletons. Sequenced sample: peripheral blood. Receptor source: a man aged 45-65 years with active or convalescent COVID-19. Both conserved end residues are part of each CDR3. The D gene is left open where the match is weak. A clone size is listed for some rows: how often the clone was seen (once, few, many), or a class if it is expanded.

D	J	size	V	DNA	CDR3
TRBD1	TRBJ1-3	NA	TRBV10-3	TGTGCCATCAGATGGACAGGGTTAAACGGAAACACCATATATTTT	CAIRWTGLNGNTIYF
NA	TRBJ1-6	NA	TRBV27	TGTGCCAGCCGGTGGGAGGGTAGTTCACCCCTCCACTTT	CASRWEGSSPLHF
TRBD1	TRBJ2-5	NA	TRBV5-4	TGTGCCAGCAGCTCTGGGACAGGGAGGGGAGAGACCCAGTACTTC	CASSSGTGRGETQYF
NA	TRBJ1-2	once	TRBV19	TGTGCCAGTCGAGGCGGGGGGTACTATGGCTACACCTTC	CASRGGGYYGYTF
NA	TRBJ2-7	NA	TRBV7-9	TGTGCCAGCAGCCCCGGTCAAATAGCAGGGAACTCCTACGAGCAGTACTTC	CASSPGQIAGNSYEQYF
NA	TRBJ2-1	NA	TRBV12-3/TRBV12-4	TGTGCCACCGCGCTACAGAGGAGGTTTGAGCAGTTCTTC	CATALQRRFEQFF
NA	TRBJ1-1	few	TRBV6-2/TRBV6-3	TGTGCCAGCAGTTACCTCACTGAAGCTTTCTTT	CASSYLTEAFF
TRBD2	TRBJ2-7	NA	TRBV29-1	TGCAGCGTTGATCCCGGGAGGGCCGGCGAGCAGTACTTC	CSVDPGRAGEQYF
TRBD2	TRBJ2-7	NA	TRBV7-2	TGTGCCAGCAGCCCGACGAGAGGCGGGAGGGCCTGGGAGCAGTACTTC	CASSPTRGGRAWEQYF
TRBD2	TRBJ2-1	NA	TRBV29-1	TGCAGCGCCGAGGGGCTAGCGGGGGCTATTTCCTACAATGAGCAGTTCTTC	CSAEGLAGAISYNEQFF
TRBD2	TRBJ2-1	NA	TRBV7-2	TGTGCCAGCAGCTTAATTTCTAGCGGGAGCAATGAGCAGTTCTTC	CASSLISSGSNEQFF
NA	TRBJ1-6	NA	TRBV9	TGTGCCAGCAGCGTAGGCGACCTCGGGAATTCACCCCTCCACTTT	CASSVGDLGNSPLHF
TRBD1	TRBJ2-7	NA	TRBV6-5	TGTGCCAGCCGAGGACAGGGGCTCTCTAACGAGCAGTACTTC	CASRGQGLSNEQYF
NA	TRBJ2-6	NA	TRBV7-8	TGTGCCAGCAGCTTAGGACACAGCTCTGGGGCCAACGTCCTGACTTTC	CASSLGHSSGANVLTF
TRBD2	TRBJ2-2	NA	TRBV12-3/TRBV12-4	TGTGCTGGGGGGGGATCGGCCGCCGGGGAGCTGTTTTTT	CAGGGSAAGELFF
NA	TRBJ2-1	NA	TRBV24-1	TGTGCCACCAGTGATTTAACAGGGACGTCGGACAATGAGCAGTTCTTC	CATSDLTGTSDNEQFF
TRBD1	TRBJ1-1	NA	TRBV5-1	TGCGCCAGCAGCAGGACAGGCACCTATATGAACACTGAAGCTTTCTTT	CASSRTGTYMNTEAFF
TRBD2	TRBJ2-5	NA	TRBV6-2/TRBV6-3	TGTGCCAGCAGCAGACGACTAGCGGGGGGACAAGAGACCCAGTACTTC	CASSRRLAGGQETQYF
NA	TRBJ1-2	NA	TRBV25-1	TGTGCCAGCAGTGATCAAGCGGGAGAAGGGGGTGGCTACACCTTC	CASSDQAGEGGGYTF
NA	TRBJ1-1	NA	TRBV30	TGTGCCTGGAGTGTTGGGGGGGGGCTTGAAGCTTTCTTT	CAWSVGGGLEAFF
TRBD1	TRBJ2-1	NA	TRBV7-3	TGTGCCAGCAGCTTAAAAACCACCACAGGGGGCAATGAGCAGTTCTTC	CASSLKTTTGGNEQFF
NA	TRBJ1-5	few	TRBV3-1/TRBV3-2	TGTGCCAGCAGCCAAGGGAGCGGGGCCCAGCATTTT	CASSQGSGAQHF
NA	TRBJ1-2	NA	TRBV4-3	TGCGCCAGCAGCCAAGATTCCCTCGGGGGGAACTATGGCTACACCTTC	CASSQDSLGGNYGYTF
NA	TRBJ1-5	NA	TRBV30	TGTGCCTGGAGCAGGGGCGGAAGCAATCAGCCCCAGCATTTT	CAWSRGGSNQPQHF
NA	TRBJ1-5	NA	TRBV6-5	TGTGCCACCAGTAGGCAGGGCAATCAGCCCCAGCATTTT	CATSRQGNQPQHF
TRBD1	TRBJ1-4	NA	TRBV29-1	TGCAGCGCCCGACAGGGGTCCGCAACTAATGAAAAACTGTTTTTT	CSARQGSATNEKLFF
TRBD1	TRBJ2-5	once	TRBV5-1	TGCGCCAGCTTTACGCCGGGACAGGGGGAGACCCAGTACTTC	CASFTPGQGETQYF
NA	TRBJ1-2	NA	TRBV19	TGTGCCAGTAGCGATCCCGGGACACGCCTTGGGGGCTACACCTTC	CASSDPGTRLGGYTF
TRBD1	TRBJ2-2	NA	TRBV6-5	TGTGCCAGCAGGACAGGGGCCGGGGAGCTGTTTTTT	CASRTGAGELFF
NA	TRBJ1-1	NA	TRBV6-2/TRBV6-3	TGTGCCAGCAGTCAGGGGAGGGCTGAAGCTTTCTTT	CASSQGRAEAFF
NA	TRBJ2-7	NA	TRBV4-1	TGCGCCAGCAGCCAAGATGGGGGGGCAGGGAGCACCTACGAGCAGTACTTC	CASSQDGGAGSTYEQYF
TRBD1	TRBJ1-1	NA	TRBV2	TGTGCCAGCAGTCAAACAGGGGAAGGGACTGAAGCTTTCTTT	CASSQTGEGTEAFF
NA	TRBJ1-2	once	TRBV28	TGTGCCAGCAGTATCCCGCGGGGCGCTGGCTACACCTTC	CASSIPRGAGYTF
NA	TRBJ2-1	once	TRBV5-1	TGCGCCAGCAGCTTGCCGCGTCTTAGCTCCTACAATGAGCAGTTCTTC	CASSLPRLSSYNEQFF
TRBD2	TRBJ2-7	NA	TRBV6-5	TGTGCCAGCAGAATACTAGCGGGGCCAAACGAGCAGTACTTC	CASRILAGPNEQYF
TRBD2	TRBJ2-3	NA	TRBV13	TGTGCCAGCAGCTTTAGCGGGAAGACAGATACGCAGTATTTT	CASSFSGKTDTQYF
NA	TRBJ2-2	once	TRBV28	TGTGCCAGCAGTTCCGCAACTCGGGAGCTGTTTTTT	CASSSATRELFF
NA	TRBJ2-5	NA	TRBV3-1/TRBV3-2	TGTGCCAGCAGCCGGAGAGGACAAGAGACCCAGTACTTC	CASSRRGQETQYF
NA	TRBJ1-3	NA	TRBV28	TGTGCCAGCACCCGATCGCCGGGATCAAGTGGAAACACCATATATTTT	CASTRSPGSSGNTIYF
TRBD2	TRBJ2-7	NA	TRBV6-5	TGTGCCAGCAGGCTAGCGGGAGACCCTTCCTACGAGCAGTACTTC	CASRLAGDPSYEQYF
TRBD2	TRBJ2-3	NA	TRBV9	TGTGCCAGCAGCGTAGCCCCCCCGACAGGTCCGGGGGGGGGTAGGAAATCCGATACGCAGTATTTT	CASSVAPPTGPGGGRKSDTQYF
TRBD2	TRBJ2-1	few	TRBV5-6	TGTGCCAGCAGCTTAGCGGGAAATGAGCAGTTCTTC	CASSLAGNEQFF
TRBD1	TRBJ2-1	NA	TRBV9	TGTGCCAGCAGCCCAGGTCGCGGAATGGACAGGGGGAGTGAGCAGTTCTTC	CASSPGRGMDRGSEQFF
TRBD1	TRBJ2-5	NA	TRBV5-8	TGTGCCAGCAGCTTGCCTCTGACAGGGAGATCAAAGACCCAGTACTTC	CASSLPLTGRSKTQYF
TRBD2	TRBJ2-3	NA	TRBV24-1	TGTGCCACCAGTGAGGGCAGCGGGAGGACAGCAGATACGCAGTATTTT	CATSEGSGRTADTQYF
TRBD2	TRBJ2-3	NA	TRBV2	TGTGCCAGCAGTGCGGGAGGGCCCATGCTGAGCACAGATACGCAGTATTTT	CASSAGGPMLSTDTQYF
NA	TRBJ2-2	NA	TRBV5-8	TGTGCCAGCAGCAACGGGTTAGGGAACACCGGGGAGCTGTTTTTT	CASSNGLGNTGELFF
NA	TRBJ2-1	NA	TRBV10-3	TGTGCCATCAGTGAGTCCCCATATGAGCAGTTCTTC	CAISESPYEQFF